This TCR beta chain was sequenced during a study of OX40 agonist ivuxolimab in advanced cancers. In the study overall: Participants averaged 60 years of age (range roughly 23 to 80) and were over 75% male.

As concerns this clone: Its specificity is unknown.

Here immunoSEQ multiplex PCR was the method, and the copy in TCRdb shows in-frame clones only, minus some. This table holds roughly 46,000 clones, 88% found once. V lost 4 bases and J lost 4, with 13 bases in between. This CDR3 has 14 residues. The germline gives CDR1 MGHRA, CDR2 YSYEKL. Study-level findings and limits: Expanded clones tended on average to be more numerous among CD8+ T cells than CD4+.

The specimen comprised CD4+ or CD8+ T cells sorted from blood, sampled in a trial of the OX40 agonist ivuxolimab. The chain links TRBV4-1 to TRBJ1-1; D call uncertain. The receptor's source is an adult with an advanced solid tumor such as melanoma, head and neck, liver or kidney cancer. CDR3 nucleotide sequence: TGCGCCAGCAGCCCCCGCAGGAGGAGCACTGAAGCTTTCTTT. Its translation: CASSPRRRSTEAFF.